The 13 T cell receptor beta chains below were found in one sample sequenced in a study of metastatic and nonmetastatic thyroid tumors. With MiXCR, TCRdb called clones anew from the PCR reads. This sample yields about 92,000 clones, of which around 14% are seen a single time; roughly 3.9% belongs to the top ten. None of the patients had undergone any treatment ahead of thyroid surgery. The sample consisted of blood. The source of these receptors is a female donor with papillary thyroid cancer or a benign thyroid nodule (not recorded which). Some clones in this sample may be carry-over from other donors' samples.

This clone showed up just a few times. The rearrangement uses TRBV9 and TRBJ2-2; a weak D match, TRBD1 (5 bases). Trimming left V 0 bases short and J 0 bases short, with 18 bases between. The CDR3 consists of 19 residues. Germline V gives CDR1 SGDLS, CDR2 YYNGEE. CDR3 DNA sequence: TGTGCCAGCAGCGTAGAAGGTTCAGGGTGGGAACCGAACACCGGGGAGCTGTTTTTT. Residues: CASSVEGSGWEPNTGELFF.

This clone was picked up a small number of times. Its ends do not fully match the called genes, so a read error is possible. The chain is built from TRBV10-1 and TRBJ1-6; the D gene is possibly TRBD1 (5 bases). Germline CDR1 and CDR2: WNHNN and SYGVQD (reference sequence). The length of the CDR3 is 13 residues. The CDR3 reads CDSSGTRDSPLHF. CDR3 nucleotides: TGCGACAGCAGCGGGACGCGGGATTCACCCCTCCACTTT.

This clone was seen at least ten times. The CDR3 spells CASSVLAGGPHEQYF. The CDR3 DNA follows: TGTGCCAGCAGTGTTCTAGCGGGGGGGCCCCACGAGCAGTACTTC. V is TRBV2 and J is TRBJ2-7, with 12 bases identical to TRBD2. Looked up from germline, CDR1 is SNHLY and CDR2 is FYNNEI. The CDR3 totals 15 residues. V gave up 4 bases and J gave up 5 bases; unmatched junction bases: 6.

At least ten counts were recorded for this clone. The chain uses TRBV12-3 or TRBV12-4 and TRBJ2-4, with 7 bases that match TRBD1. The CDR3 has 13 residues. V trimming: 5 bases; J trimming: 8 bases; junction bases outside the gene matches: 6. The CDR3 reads CASSRQGFDIQYF. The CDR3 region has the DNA TGTGCCAGCAGTCGACAGGGTTTTGACATTCAGTACTTC.

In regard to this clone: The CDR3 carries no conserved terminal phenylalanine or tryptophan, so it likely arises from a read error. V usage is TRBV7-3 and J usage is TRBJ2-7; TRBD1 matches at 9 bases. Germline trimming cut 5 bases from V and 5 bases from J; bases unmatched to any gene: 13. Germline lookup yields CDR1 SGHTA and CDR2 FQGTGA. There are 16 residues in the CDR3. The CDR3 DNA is TGTGCCAGCAGCCTACAGGGGGCAGGGATAGTGGACGAGCAGTACTAC. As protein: CASSLQGAGIVDEQYY.

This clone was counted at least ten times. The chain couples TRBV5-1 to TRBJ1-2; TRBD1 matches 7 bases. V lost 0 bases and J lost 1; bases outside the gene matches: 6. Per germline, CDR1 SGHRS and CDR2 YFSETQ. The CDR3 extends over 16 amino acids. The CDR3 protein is CASSLGPTGSNYGYTF. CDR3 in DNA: TGCGCCAGCAGCTTGGGCCCGACAGGGAGTAACTATGGCTACACCTTC. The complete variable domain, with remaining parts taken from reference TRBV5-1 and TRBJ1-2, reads KAGVTQTPRYLIKTRGQQVTLSCSPISGHRSVSWYQQTPGQGLQFLFEYFSETQRNKGNFPGRFSGRQFSNSRSEMNVSTLELGDSALYLCASSLGPTGSNYGYTFGSGTRLTVV.

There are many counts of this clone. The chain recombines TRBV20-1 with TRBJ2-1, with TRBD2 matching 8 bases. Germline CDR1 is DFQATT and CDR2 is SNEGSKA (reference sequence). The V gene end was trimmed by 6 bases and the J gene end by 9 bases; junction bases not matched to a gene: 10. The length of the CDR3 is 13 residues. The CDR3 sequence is CSADRGGLVEQFF. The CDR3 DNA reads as TGCAGTGCAGACCGGGGGGGCCTAGTTGAGCAGTTCTTC.

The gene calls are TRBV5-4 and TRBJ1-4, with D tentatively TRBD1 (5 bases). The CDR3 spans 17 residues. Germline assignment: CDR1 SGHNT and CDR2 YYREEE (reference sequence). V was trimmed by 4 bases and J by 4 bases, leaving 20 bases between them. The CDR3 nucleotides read TGTGCCAGCAGCCCCCGGGCGCAAGGGGCTCGTAATGAAAAACTGTTTTTT. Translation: CASSPRAQGARNEKLFF.

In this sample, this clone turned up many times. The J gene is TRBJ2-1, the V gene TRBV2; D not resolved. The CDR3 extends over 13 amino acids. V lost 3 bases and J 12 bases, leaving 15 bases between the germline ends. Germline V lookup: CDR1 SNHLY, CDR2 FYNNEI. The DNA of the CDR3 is TGTGCCAGCAGTGATCGTCTAATGGGCGCGCAGTTCTTC. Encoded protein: CASSDRLMGAQFF.

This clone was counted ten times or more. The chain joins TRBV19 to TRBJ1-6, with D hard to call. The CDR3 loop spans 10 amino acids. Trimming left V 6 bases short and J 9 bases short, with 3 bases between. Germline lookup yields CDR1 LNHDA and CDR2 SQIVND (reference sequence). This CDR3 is CASRSSPLHF. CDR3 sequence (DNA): TGTGCCAGTAGGAGTTCACCCCTCCACTTT.

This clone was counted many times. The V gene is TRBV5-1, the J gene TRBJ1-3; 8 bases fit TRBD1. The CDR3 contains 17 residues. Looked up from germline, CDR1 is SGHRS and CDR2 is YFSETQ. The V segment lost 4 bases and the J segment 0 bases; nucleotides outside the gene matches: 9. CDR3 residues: CASSPSDRGVSGNTIYF. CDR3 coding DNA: TGCGCCAGCAGCCCATCCGACAGGGGCGTCTCTGGAAACACCATATATTTT.

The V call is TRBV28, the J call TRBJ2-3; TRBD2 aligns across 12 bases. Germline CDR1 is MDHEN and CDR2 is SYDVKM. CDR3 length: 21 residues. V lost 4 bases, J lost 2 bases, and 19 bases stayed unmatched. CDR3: CASSSPTGTSGPTYLTDTQYF. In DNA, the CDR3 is TGTGCCAGCAGTTCGCCGACCGGGACTAGCGGGCCGACCTACCTCACAGATACGCAGTATTTT.

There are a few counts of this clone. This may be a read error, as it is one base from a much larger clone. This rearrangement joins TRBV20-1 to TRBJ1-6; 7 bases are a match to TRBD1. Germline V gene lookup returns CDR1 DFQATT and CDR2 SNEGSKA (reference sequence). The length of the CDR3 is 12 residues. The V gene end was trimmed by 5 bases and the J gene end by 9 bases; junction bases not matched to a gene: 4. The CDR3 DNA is TGCAGTGCTCTACAGGGGTGTTCACCCCTCCACTTT. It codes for CSALQGCSPLHF.